This TCR beta chain originates from a study of radiation and T cells in renal cell carcinoma. Study-level findings and limits: In blood, top tumor clones expanded by 2 weeks, shrinking by 4.

Produced via immunoSEQ multiplex PCR; TCRdb's table is partial and in-frame only. In the table there are about 83,000 clones, over 80% of which are singletons. This CDR3 has 12 residues. Germline assignment: CDR1 SQVTM and CDR2 ANQGSEA. Time point of the sample: blood 4 weeks post-SBRT, at nephrectomy. Treatment meaning: 15 Gy SBRT to primary tumor, nephrectomy 4 weeks later. This renal cell carcinoma was of the clear cell type. Regarding this clone: Antigen unknown. Its ends do not fully match the called genes, so a read error is possible.

This sample comprised blood, obtained from a patient whose treatment included radiotherapy and nephrectomy. The chain links TRBV29-1 to TRBJ1-2; the match to TRBD1 covers 7 bases. The TCR was taken from a woman aged 55-69 years with renal cell carcinoma. CDR3 sequence reads: CSVMTGSVFFFF. In DNA form, the CDR3 reads TGCAGCGTAATGACAGGGTCCGTCTTCTTTTTCTTC.